This T cell receptor (beta chain) came from a study of T-cell memory formation after mild COVID-19. Study summary: Clusters were largely donor specific.

Germline values: CDR1 MGHRA, CDR2 YSYEKL. V was pared by 0 bases and J by 2 bases, with 14 bases between. The CDR3 length is 16 residues. One entry per CDR3 protein, called by TCRdb with MiXCR from the 5' RACE reads. The sample has hundreds of thousands of distinct CDR3 sequences; 25% to 30% are singletons. Points from the study as a whole: The study found balanced CD4/CD8 in clones contracting day 15 to 85 and a CD4+ lean in later expanders.

In this sample, this clonotype turned up a few times. Its target is not known. The TCR originated in an adult woman who had mild COVID-19 (a few samples of this study predate the infection). Cell type and time point are not known. This chain joins TRBV4-1 and TRBJ2-7; no clear D. Specimen: PBMCs or a T cell subset sorted from them (not recorded which). The CDR3 region is CASSQDPETRTYEQYF. CDR3 coding DNA: TGCGCCAGCAGCCAAGATCCAGAGACACGAACCTACGAGCAGTACTTC.